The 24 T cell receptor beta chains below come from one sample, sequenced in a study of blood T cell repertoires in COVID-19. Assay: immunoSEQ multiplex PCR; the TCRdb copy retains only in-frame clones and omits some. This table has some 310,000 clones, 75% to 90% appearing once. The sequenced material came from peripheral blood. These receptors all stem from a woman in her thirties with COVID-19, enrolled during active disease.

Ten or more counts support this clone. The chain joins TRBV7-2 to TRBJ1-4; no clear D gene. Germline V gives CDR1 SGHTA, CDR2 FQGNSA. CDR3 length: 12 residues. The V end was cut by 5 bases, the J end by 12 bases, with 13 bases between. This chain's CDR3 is CASSRDGVELFF. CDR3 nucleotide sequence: TGTGCCAGCAGCAGAGACGGAGTAGAACTGTTTTTT.

The CDR3 bases are TGCAGTGCTAGTCTGAGAGGGACCTACGAGCAGTACTTC. Translation gives CSASLRGTYEQYF. This sequence joins TRBV20-1 and TRBJ2-7; TRBD2 is a possible D gene (5 bases). The CDR3 length is 13 residues. V gave up 3 bases and J gave up 2 bases, with 11 bases separating them. Per germline, CDR1 DFQATT and CDR2 SNEGSKA (reference sequence).

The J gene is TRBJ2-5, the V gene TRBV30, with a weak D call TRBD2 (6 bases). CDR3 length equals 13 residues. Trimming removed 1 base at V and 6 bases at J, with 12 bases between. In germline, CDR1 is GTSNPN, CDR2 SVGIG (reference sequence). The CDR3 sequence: CAWSGLASQTQYF. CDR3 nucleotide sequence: TGTGCCTGGAGTGGGCTAGCGTCCCAGACCCAGTACTTC.

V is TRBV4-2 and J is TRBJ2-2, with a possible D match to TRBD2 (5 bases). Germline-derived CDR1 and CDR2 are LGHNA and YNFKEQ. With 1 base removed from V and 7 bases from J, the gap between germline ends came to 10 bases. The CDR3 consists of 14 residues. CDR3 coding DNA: TGTGCCAGCAGCCAAGTTGGAGGAATCGGGGAGCTGTTTTTT. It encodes CASSQVGGIGELFF.

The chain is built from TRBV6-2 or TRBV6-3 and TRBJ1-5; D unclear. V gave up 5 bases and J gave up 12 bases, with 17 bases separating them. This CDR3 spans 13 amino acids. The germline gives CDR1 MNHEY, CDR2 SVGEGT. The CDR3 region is CASSMSEGQDQHF. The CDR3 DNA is TGTGCCAGCAGTATGAGCGAGGGCCAGGACCAGCATTTT.

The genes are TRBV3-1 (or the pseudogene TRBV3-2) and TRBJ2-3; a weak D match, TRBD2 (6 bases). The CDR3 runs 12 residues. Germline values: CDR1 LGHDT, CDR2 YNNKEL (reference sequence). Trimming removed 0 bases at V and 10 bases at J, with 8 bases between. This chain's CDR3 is CASSQEEGAQYF. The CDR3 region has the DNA TGTGCCAGCAGCCAAGAGGAGGGCGCGCAGTATTTT.

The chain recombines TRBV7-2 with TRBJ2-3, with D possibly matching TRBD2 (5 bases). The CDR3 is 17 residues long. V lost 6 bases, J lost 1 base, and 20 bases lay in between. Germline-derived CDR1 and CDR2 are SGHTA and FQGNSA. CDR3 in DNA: TGTGCCAGCAGTGAACCGCGGGCCCAGAGTGGCACAGATACGCAGTATTTT. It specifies CASSEPRAQSGTDTQYF.

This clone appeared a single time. The CDR3 here is CSVEAGNTYEQYF. In DNA form, the CDR3 reads TGCAGCGTTGAAGCGGGTAATACCTACGAGCAGTACTTC. This chain connects TRBV29-1 to TRBJ2-7; D is unclear. This CDR3 is built from 13 residues. The germline V gene has CDR1 SQVTM and CDR2 ANQGSEA. The V end lost 1 base, the J end lost 2 bases, and 9 bases lay between the germline ends.

Here the CDR3 DNA reads TGTGCCAGTAGTACTGGGGACAGAACTAACTATGGCTACACCTTC. Residues: CASSTGDRTNYGYTF. The chain uses TRBV19 and TRBJ1-2, with 7 bases aligning to TRBD1. Trimming removed 4 bases from V and 0 bases from J; junction bases left unmatched: 5. The CDR3 runs 15 residues. The germline V gene encodes CDR1 LNHDA and CDR2 SQIVND (reference sequence). The whole variable domain, filled in from reference TRBV19 and TRBJ1-2, reads DGGITQSPKYLFRKEGQNVTLSCEQNLNHDAMYWYRQDPGQGLRLIYYSQIVNDFQKGDIAEGYSVSREKKESFPLTVTSAQKNPTAFYLCASSTGDRTNYGYTFGSGTRLTVV.

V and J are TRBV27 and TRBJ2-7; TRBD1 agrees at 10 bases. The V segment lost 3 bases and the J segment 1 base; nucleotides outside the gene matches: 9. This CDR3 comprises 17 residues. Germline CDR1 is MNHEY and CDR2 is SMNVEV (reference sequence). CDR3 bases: TGTGCCAGCAGTTTCTACCCCGGGACAGGGGATTCCTACGAGCAGTACTTC. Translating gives CASSFYPGTGDSYEQYF.

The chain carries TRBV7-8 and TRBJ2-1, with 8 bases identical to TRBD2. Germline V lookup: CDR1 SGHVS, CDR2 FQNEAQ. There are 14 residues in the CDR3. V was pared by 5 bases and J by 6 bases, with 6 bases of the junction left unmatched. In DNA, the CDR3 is TGTGCCAGCAGCCCACGGACTAGCTCCAATGAGCAGTTCTTC. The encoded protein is CASSPRTSSNEQFF.

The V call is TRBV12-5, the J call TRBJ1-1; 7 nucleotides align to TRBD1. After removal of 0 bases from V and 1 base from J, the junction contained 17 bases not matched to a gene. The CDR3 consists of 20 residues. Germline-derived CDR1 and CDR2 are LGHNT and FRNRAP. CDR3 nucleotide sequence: TGTGCTAGTGGTTTGGTACGAATAGTCCGGGACAGTATCGGGAACACTGAAGCTTTCTTT. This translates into CASGLVRIVRDSIGNTEAFF.

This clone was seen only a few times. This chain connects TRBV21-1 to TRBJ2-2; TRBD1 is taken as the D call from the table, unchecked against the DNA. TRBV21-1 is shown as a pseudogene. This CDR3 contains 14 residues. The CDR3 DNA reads TGTGCCAGCAGAGGGGCCGAGAACACCGGGGAGCTGTTTTTT. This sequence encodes CASRGAENTGELFF.

The CDR3: CATSDPGLADSYNEQFF. In nucleotides, the CDR3 is TGTGCCACCAGTGATCCCGGACTAGCGGATTCTTACAATGAGCAGTTCTTC. The V call is TRBV24-1, the J call TRBJ2-1; 10 nucleotides agree with TRBD2. V shed 3 bases, J shed 4 bases, and the junction held 8 bases outside the gene matches. Germline loops: CDR1 KGHDR, CDR2 SFDVKD. CDR3 size: 17 residues.

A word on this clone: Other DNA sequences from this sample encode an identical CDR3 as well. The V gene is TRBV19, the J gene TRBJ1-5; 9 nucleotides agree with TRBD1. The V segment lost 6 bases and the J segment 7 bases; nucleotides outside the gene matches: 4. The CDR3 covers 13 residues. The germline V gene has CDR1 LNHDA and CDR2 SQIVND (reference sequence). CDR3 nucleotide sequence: TGTGCCAGTAGGGACAGGGGAAACCAGCCCCAGCATTTT. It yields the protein CASRDRGNQPQHF.

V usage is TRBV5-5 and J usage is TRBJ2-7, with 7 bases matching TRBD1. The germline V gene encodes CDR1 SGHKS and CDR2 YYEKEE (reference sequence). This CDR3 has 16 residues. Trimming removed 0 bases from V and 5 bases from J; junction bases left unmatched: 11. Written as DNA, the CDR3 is TGTGCCAGCAGCTTGGATTTCGGGACAGATAGGAACGAGCAGTACTTC. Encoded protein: CASSLDFGTDRNEQYF.

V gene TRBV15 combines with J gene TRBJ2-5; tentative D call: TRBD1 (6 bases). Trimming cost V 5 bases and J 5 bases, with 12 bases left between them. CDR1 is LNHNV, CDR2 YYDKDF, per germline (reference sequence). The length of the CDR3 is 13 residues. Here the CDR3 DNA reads TGTGCCACCAGCCGGGAAAGGGGGGAGACCCAGTACTTC. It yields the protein CATSRERGETQYF.

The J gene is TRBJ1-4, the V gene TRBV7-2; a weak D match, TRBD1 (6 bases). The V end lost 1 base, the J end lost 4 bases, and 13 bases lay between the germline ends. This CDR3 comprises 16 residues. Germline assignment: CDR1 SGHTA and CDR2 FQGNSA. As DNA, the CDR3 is TGTGCCAGCAGCTTAGTGCCTGGACAGCATAATGAAAAACTGTTTTTT. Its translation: CASSLVPGQHNEKLFF.

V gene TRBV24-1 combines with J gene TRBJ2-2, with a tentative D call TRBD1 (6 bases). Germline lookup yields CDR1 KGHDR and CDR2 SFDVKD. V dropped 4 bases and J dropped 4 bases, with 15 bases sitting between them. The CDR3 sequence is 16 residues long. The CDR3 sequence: CATSDPGQGGTGELFF. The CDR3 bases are TGTGCCACCAGTGACCCGGGACAAGGGGGCACCGGGGAGCTGTTTTTT.

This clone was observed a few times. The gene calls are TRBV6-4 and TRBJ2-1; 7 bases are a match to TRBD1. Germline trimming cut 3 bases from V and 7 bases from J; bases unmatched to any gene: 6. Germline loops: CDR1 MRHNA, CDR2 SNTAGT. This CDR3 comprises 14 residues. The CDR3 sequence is CASSETQGQNEQFF. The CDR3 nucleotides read TGTGCCAGCAGTGAGACACAGGGGCAAAATGAGCAGTTCTTC.

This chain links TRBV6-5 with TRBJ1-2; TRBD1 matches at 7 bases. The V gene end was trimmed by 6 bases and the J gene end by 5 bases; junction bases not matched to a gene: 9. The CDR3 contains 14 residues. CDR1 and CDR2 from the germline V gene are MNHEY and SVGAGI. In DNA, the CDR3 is TGTGCCAGCAGGACTGGACTCAGGGGGTATGGCTACACCTTC. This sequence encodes CASRTGLRGYGYTF.

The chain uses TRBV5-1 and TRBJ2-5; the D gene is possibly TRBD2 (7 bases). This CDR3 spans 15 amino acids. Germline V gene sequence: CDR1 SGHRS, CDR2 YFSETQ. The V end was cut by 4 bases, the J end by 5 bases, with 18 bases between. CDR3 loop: CASSPEGGQEETQYF. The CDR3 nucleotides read TGCGCCAGCAGCCCCGAGGGGGGGCAGGAGGAGACCCAGTACTTC.

In DNA form, the CDR3 reads TGTGCCAGCAGTAGGCTAGCTCTCACAGATACGCAGTATTTT. As protein: CASSRLALTDTQYF. The V gene is TRBV2, the J gene TRBJ2-3, with D maybe TRBD2 (5 bases). CDR3 length: 14 residues. Trimming removed 5 bases at V and 2 bases at J, with 11 bases between. The germline V gene encodes CDR1 SNHLY and CDR2 FYNNEI.

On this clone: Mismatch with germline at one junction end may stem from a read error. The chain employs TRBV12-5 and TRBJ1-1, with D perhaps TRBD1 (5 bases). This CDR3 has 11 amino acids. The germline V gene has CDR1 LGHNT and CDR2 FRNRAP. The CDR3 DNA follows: TGTGCTAGTGGTGGACATTTGGGGTTAGAATTT. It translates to CASGGHLGLEF.